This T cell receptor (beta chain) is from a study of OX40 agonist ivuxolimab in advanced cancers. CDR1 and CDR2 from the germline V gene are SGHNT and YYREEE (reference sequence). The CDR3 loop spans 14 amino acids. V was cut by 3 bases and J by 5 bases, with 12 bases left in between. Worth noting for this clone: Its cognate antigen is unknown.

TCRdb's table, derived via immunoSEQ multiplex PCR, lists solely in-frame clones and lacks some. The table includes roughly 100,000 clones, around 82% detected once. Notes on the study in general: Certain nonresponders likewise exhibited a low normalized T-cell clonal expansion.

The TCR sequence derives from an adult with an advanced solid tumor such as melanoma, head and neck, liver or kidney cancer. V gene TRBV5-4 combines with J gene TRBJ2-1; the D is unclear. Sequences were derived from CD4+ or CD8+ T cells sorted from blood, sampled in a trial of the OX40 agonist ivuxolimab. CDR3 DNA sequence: TGTGCCAGCAGCTCAAAGTATATGGACAATGAGCAGTTCTTC. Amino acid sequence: CASSSKYMDNEQFF.